These T cell receptor beta chains were read from a single sample in a study of lymphopenia after photon versus proton radiotherapy. This table comes from immunoSEQ multiplex PCR, and its TCRdb copy is limited to in-frame clones, with some not included. The table lists tens of thousands of clones, around 80% of them singletons, with approximately 31% in the top ten. This sample comprised peripheral blood, obtained from a patient treated with photon-based radiotherapy. The source of these receptors is a man over 45 with gastric cancer. Both conserved end residues are part of each CDR3. The D gene is left open where the match is weak. A clone size is listed for some rows: how often the clone was seen (once, few, many), or a class if it is expanded.

>TRBJ1-2|NA|TRBV7-8|NA
CASSLPPGGLDGYTF
TGTGCCAGCAGCTTACCCCCCGGAGGGCTGGATGGCTACACCTTC
>TRBJ2-3|NA|TRBV18|NA
CASSPDGLSTDTQYF
TGTGCCAGCTCACCTGACGGGCTAAGCACAGATACGCAGTATTTT
>TRBJ2-7|TRBD1|TRBV5-8|NA
CASSLWGQPYEQYF
TGTGCCAGCAGCCTATGGGGACAGCCCTACGAGCAGTACTTC
>TRBJ1-5|NA|TRBV28|NA
CASSPSLRRRGYITLYSNQPQHF
TGTGCCAGCAGTCCGTCATTGAGGAGACGAGGGTACATAACCCTCTATAGCAATCAGCCCCAGCATTTT
>TRBJ2-3|TRBD2|TRBV9|NA
CASSEGAGGRADTQYF
TGTGCCAGCAGCGAAGGGGCGGGCGGGAGAGCAGATACGCAGTATTTT
>TRBJ2-1|TRBD2|TRBV5-8|NA
CASSLGTSGSWSEQFF
TGTGCCAGCAGCTTGGGGACTAGCGGGAGTTGGTCTGAGCAGTTCTTC
>TRBJ2-3|TRBD2|TRBV19|once
CASTGTSAQYADTQYF
TGTGCCAGTACCGGGACTAGCGCCCAGTACGCAGATACGCAGTATTTT
>TRBJ2-7|TRBD1|TRBV5-6|NA
CASSLDREPYEQYF
TGTGCCAGCAGCTTAGACAGGGAACCCTACGAGCAGTACTTC
>TRBJ1-3|NA|TRBV19|NA
CASSIDTSGNTIYF
TGTGCCAGTAGTATAGACACCTCTGGAAACACCATATATTTT
>TRBJ2-1|NA|TRBV9|NA
CASSASTYNEQFF
TGTGCCAGCAGCGCCTCCACTTACAATGAGCAGTTCTTC
>TRBJ1-1|NA|TRBV10-3|NA
CAISVGRGNTEAFF
TGTGCCATCAGTGTAGGCAGGGGGAACACTGAAGCTTTCTTT
>TRBJ1-2|NA|TRBV10-3|NA
CAIFRVNYGYTF
TGTGCCATCTTTCGAGTTAACTATGGCTACACCTTC
>TRBJ1-2|NA|TRBV18|NA
CASSPERDYGYTF
TGTGCCAGCTCACCAGAGAGGGACTATGGCTACACCTTC
>TRBJ1-2|TRBD1|TRBV6-5|once
CASSYLDRVESGYTF
TGTGCCAGCAGTTACTTAGACAGGGTAGAAAGTGGCTACACCTTC
>TRBJ2-3|NA|TRBV7-9|NA
CASSLTMGRSDTQYF
TGTGCCAGCAGCCTGACCATGGGACGTTCAGATACGCAGTATTTT
>TRBJ2-1|NA|TRBV6-6|NA
CASSPFLNGQFF
TGTGCCAGCAGTCCCTTTCTAAACGGGCAGTTCTTC
>TRBJ2-4|NA|TRBV4-1|NA
CASSQDNLAKNIQYF
TGCGCCAGCAGCCAAGATAATTTAGCCAAAAACATTCAGTACTTC
>TRBJ1-2|NA|TRBV30|NA
CAWTATGLYGYTF
TGTGCCTGGACCGCTACAGGCCTCTATGGCTACACCTTC
>TRBJ1-2|NA|TRBV11-2|few
CASSSNRDIWNYGYTF
TGTGCCAGCAGCTCAAACCGGGACATATGGAACTATGGCTACACCTTC
>TRBJ2-3|NA|TRBV7-9|NA
CASSPLATDTQYF
TGTGCCAGCAGCCCCCTCGCCACAGATACGCAGTATTTT
>TRBJ1-4|NA|TRBV6-5|NA
CASSQWAVEEEKLFF
TGTGCCAGCAGCCAGTGGGCAGTGGAGGAAGAAAAACTGTTTTTT
>TRBJ1-3|TRBD1|TRBV4-1|NA
CASSHGTGGSSGNTIYF
TGCGCCAGCAGCCACGGGACAGGGGGCTCCTCTGGAAACACCATATATTTT
>TRBJ1-1|NA|TRBV15|NA
CATSRDQQNTEAFF
TGTGCCACCAGCAGAGATCAACAGAACACTGAAGCTTTCTTT
>TRBJ1-2|NA|TRBV29-1|NA
CSVDPGNYGYTF
TGCAGCGTTGACCCAGGGAACTATGGCTACACCTTC
>TRBJ1-1|NA|TRBV28|NA
CASSLTYWDTVNTEAFF
TGTGCCAGCAGTTTAACCTACTGGGACACCGTGAACACTGAAGCTTTCTTT
>TRBJ2-2|NA|TRBV19|NA
CASSRGNGELFF
TGTGCCAGTAGCCGGGGGAACGGGGAGCTGTTTTTT
>TRBJ2-1|TRBD2|TRBV9|NA
CASSQRLAGFGEQFF
TGTGCCAGCAGCCAGAGACTAGCGGGATTCGGGGAGCAGTTCTTC
>TRBJ2-1|NA|TRBV18|NA
CASSPLGGANSYNEQFF
TGTGCCAGCTCACCCCTTGGGGGGGCGAATTCCTACAATGAGCAGTTCTTC
>TRBJ2-1|NA|TRBV30|NA
CAGGKGRSYNEQFF
TGTGCCGGGGGTAAGGGACGGTCCTACAATGAGCAGTTCTTC
>TRBJ1-2|NA|TRBV27|NA
CASSLSPARGDGYTF
TGTGCCAGCAGTTTATCGCCAGCCCGGGGGGATGGCTACACCTTC
>TRBJ1-4|NA|TRBV30|NA
CAWSPRQYEKLFF
TGTGCCTGGAGTCCAAGACAATACGAAAAACTGTTTTTT
>TRBJ1-5|NA|TRBV7-9|NA
CASSLDNLSNQPQHF
TGTGCCAGCAGCTTAGATAACCTTAGCAATCAGCCCCAGCATTTT
>TRBJ2-1|TRBD2|TRBV15|NA
CATSRAPSGRVAYNEQFF
TGTGCCACCAGCAGAGCCCCTAGCGGGAGAGTTGCCTACAATGAGCAGTTCTTC
>TRBJ2-5|NA|TRBV2|NA
CASSGSGLGETQYF
TGTGCCAGCAGTGGTTCCGGGTTGGGAGAGACCCAGTACTTC
>TRBJ1-1|TRBD1|TRBV9|NA
CASSAGQGWNTEAFF
TGTGCCAGCAGCGCCGGACAGGGTTGGAACACTGAAGCTTTCTTT
>TRBJ1-1|NA|TRBV28|NA
CASSLWGGNTEAFF
TGTGCCAGCAGTTTATGGGGGGGGAACACTGAAGCTTTCTTT
>TRBJ2-1|TRBD1|TRBV15|NA
CATSRDRTGGYNEQFF
TGTGCCACCAGCAGAGATAGGACAGGGGGCTACAATGAGCAGTTCTTC
>TRBJ2-5|NA|TRBV19|NA
CASSTDPGETQYF
TGTGCCAGTAGTACTGACCCGGGGGAGACCCAGTACTTC
>TRBJ1-1|NA|TRBV11-2|NA
CASSLDRRVGEAFF
TGTGCCAGCAGCTTAGATCGCCGGGTCGGGGAAGCTTTCTTT
>TRBJ2-5|NA|TRBV4-1|NA
CASSQTGVETQYF
TGCGCCAGCAGCCAAACGGGGGTGGAGACCCAGTACTTC
>TRBJ2-1|NA|TRBV5-3|NA
CARSFDPGQGVYEQFF
TGTGCCAGAAGCTTCGACCCGGGACAAGGTGTCTATGAGCAGTTCTTC
>TRBJ2-3|NA|TRBV9|NA
CASSVVSGSPRTDTQYF
TGTGCCAGCAGCGTAGTTAGCGGCTCCCCTCGCACAGATACGCAGTATTTT
>TRBJ2-3|NA|TRBV19|NA
CASSWQGRYTDTQYF
TGTGCCAGTAGCTGGCAGGGACGATACACAGATACGCAGTATTTT
>TRBJ1-1|TRBD1|TRBV18|NA
CASSPPSGGHTEAFF
TGTGCCAGCTCACCACCTTCAGGGGGCCACACTGAAGCTTTCTTT
>TRBJ1-1|NA|TRBV19|NA
CASGTGTEAFF
TGTGCCAGTGGCACCGGGACAGAAGCTTTCTTT
>TRBJ2-7|TRBD1|TRBV12-5|NA
CASGLRQGGSYEQYF
TGTGCTAGTGGGCTCCGACAGGGCGGGTCCTACGAGCAGTACTTC
>TRBJ1-1|NA|TRBV7-3|NA
CASSFTDATEAFF
TGTGCCAGCAGCTTTACGGATGCAACTGAAGCTTTCTTT
>TRBJ1-1|TRBD1|TRBV27|NA
CASRTGGRTEAFF
TGTGCCAGCAGGACAGGGGGGAGGACTGAAGCTTTCTTT
>TRBJ2-3|TRBD1|TRBV19|NA
CASSLDRASTDTQYF
TGTGCCAGTAGTCTCGACAGGGCTAGCACAGATACGCAGTATTTT
>TRBJ2-3|TRBD1|TRBV6-4|NA
CASSYRQGATQYF
TGTGCCAGCAGCTACCGACAGGGAGCTACGCAGTATTTT
>TRBJ1-2|NA|TRBV28|NA
CASSLLGARGYTF
TGTGCCAGCAGTTTACTGGGGGCGCGAGGCTACACCTTC
>TRBJ2-1|TRBD2|TRBV4-2|NA
CASSQELAGRNYNEQFF
TGTGCCAGCAGCCAAGAGCTAGCGGGAAGAAATTACAATGAGCAGTTCTTC
>TRBJ2-3|TRBD2|TRBV5-1|NA
CASSTGLAGFTDTQYF
TGCGCCAGCAGCACGGGACTAGCGGGCTTCACAGATACGCAGTATTTT
>TRBJ1-2|NA|TRBV5-1|NA
CASSLETGSDGYTF
TGCGCCAGCAGCTTGGAAACAGGATCAGATGGCTACACCTTC
>TRBJ1-1|NA|TRBV5-1|NA
CASSLVGRGNTEAFF
TGCGCCAGCAGCTTGGTTGGTAGAGGGAACACTGAAGCTTTCTTT
>TRBJ1-2|NA|TRBV27|NA
CASSFGINYGYTF
TGTGCCAGCAGTTTTGGCATTAACTATGGCTACACCTTC
>TRBJ2-1|TRBD2|TRBV2|NA
CASNPKALAGHNEQFF
TGTGCCAGCAACCCTAAGGCTCTAGCGGGACACAATGAGCAGTTCTTC